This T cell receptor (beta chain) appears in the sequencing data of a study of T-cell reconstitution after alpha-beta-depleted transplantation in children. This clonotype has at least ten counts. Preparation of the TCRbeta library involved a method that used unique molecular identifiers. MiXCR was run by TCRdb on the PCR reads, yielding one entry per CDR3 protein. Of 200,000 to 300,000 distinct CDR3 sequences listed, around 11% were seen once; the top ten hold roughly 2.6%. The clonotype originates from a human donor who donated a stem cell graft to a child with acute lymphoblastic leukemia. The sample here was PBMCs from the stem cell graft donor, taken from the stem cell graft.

The CDR3 spells CAISPGQTHSYNEQFF. DNA for the CDR3: TGTGCCATCAGTCCCGGACAGACCCACTCCTACAATGAGCAGTTCTTC. The chain recombines TRBV10-3 with TRBJ2-1; tentative D call: TRBD1 (6 bases). The CDR3 is made up of 16 amino acids. V lost 5 bases and J lost 0, with 14 bases in between. Looked up from germline, CDR1 is ENHRY and CDR2 is SYGVKD.